This entry lists 29 T cell receptor beta chains sequenced from one sample in a study of T cell clonality in common variable immunodeficiency. Produced via immunoSEQ multiplex PCR; TCRdb's table is partial and in-frame only. The specimen has 35,000 to 50,000 clones, none found just once. Sample: peripheral blood mononuclear cells. These receptors were taken from a person aged 18 to 75 in good health.

This clone was observed at least ten times. The sequenced fragment ends 3 residues before the CDR3 boundary, so the rest is inferred from the germline J gene. The chain uses TRBV12-3 or TRBV12-4 and TRBJ2-5, with 8 bases lining up with TRBD2. The CDR3 runs to 14 residues. With 5 bases clipped from V and 4 bases from J, the junction kept 6 bases outside the gene matches. The CDR3 bases that were read are TGTGCCAGCAGTACGGGACTAGGACTAGAGACC. Residues: CASSTGLGLET. The whole CDR3 protein reads CASSTGLGLETQYF.

This clone was detected many times. The read ends 3 residues early relative to the CDR3; the germline J gene fills the gap. V usage is TRBV12-5 and J usage is TRBJ2-7; no firm D call. Germline CDR1 is LGHNT and CDR2 is FRNRAP. Trimming stripped 6 bases from V and 3 bases from J, with 12 bases between. This CDR3 is 13 amino acids long. CDR3 amino acids: CASGTFPNYEQYF. The covered CDR3 bases are TGTGCTAGTGGAACCTTCCCTAACTACGAG.

This clone was observed many times. This clone may be a read error of a much larger clone one base away. The read ends 3 residues before the CDR3 terminus; that terminus is restored from the germline J gene. V and J are TRBV2 and TRBJ2-2, with 15 bases lining up with TRBD2. The CDR3 consists of 15 residues. Per the germline V gene, CDR1 is SNHLY and CDR2 is FYNNEI. Germline trimming cut 4 bases from V and 6 bases from J; bases unmatched to any gene: 0. This chain's CDR3 is CASSGTSGRAGELFF. The part of the CDR3 DNA that was read is TGTGCCAGCAGTGGGACTAGCGGGAGGGCCGGGGAG.

Ten or more counts support this clone. The read is 3 residues too short to cover the CDR3 end, so that end is filled in from the germline J gene. The J gene is TRBJ1-4, the V gene TRBV20-1; unclear D gene. CDR1 DFQATT and CDR2 SNEGSKA come from the germline V gene (reference sequence). V was cut by 7 bases and J by 0 bases, with 21 bases left in between. The CDR3 covers 17 residues. The CDR3 loop reads CSGSGPPAVATNEKLFF. The sequenced part of the CDR3 DNA is TGCAGTGGGAGTGGGCCCCCCGCAGTTGCAACTAATGAAAAA.

This clone was observed at least ten times. The read falls 3 residues short of the CDR3 end, and the missing part is taken from the germline J gene. The chain links TRBV20-1 to TRBJ1-1, with 9 bases lining up with TRBD1. Per the germline V gene, CDR1 is DFQATT and CDR2 is SNEGSKA (reference sequence). The CDR3 is 13 residues long. The CDR3 sequence: CSARDRGKSVAFF. Partial CDR3 DNA: TGCAGTGCTAGGGACAGGGGAAAATCCGTC.

This clone was seen many times. The read falls 3 residues short of the CDR3 end, and the missing part is taken from the germline J gene. The rearrangement joins TRBV19 to TRBJ1-6; a possible D gene is TRBD1 (5 bases). The CDR3 is 14 amino acids. Germline CDR1 LNHDA, CDR2 SQIVND (reference sequence). The ends were cut back, 5 bases at V and 6 bases at J, with 11 bases in the middle. Partial CDR3 DNA: TGTGCCAGTAGTGCAGGGCAGTTTAATTCACCC. Translated, it gives CASSAGQFNSP. The entire CDR3 protein reads CASSAGQFNSPLHF.

This clone was seen many times. The read is 3 residues too short to cover the CDR3 end, so that end is filled in from the germline J gene. V is TRBV20-1 and J is TRBJ2-7; perhaps TRBD1 as D (5 bases). CDR3 length: 13 amino acids. The V end lost 3 bases, the J end lost 2 bases, and 11 bases lay between the germline ends. From germline, CDR1 is DFQATT and CDR2 SNEGSKA (reference sequence). CDR3 DNA, as far as it was read: TGCAGTGCTAGTTCGACAGAACCCTACGAG. Translated, it gives CSASSTEPYE. The CDR3 in full is CSASSTEPYEQYF.

At least ten counts were recorded for this clone. The read gets to within 3 residues of the CDR3 end, and the germline J gene fills in the rest. The genes are TRBV10-3 and TRBJ1-1; D remains unclear. This CDR3 has 12 residues. The V end lost 3 bases, the J end lost 3 bases, and 5 bases lay between the germline ends. The germline gives CDR1 ENHRY, CDR2 SYGVKD. The sequenced part of the CDR3 DNA is TGTGCCATCAGTGAATCGGACACTGAA. As protein: CAISESDTE. The complete CDR3 protein is CAISESDTEAFF.

This clone has a count of ten or more. The read comes to an end 3 residues before the CDR3 does, leaving the germline J gene to fill in the end. The gene calls are TRBV7-3 and TRBJ1-4; 8 bases align to TRBD1. The V gene's germline CDR1 is SGHTA and CDR2 FQGTGA. The CDR3 contains 15 residues. V dropped 4 bases and J dropped 8; count of bases not matched to a gene: 9. CDR3 in amino acids: CASSSKDRGREKLFF. CDR3 DNA, as far as it was read: TGTGCCAGCAGCTCGAAAGACAGGGGCCGAGAAAAA. The variable domain in full, completed from reference TRBV7-3 and TRBJ1-4, reads GAGVSQTPSNKVTEKGKYVELRCDPISGHTALYWYRQSLGQGPEFLIYFQGTGAADDSGLPNDRFFAVRPEGSVSTLKIQRTERGDSAVYLCASSSKDRGREKLFFGSGTQLSVL.

At least ten counts were recorded for this clone. From the germline J gene comes the end of the CDR3, since the read stops 3 residues before it. The chain couples TRBV20-1 to TRBJ1-2; 7 nucleotides agree with TRBD1. Unmatched junction bases numbered 7, after V lost 5 bases and J lost 4 bases. Germline assignment: CDR1 DFQATT and CDR2 SNEGSKA (reference sequence). The length of the CDR3 is 13 residues. The sequenced part of the CDR3 DNA is TGCAGTGCTGAAGCACAGGGGTCCTATGGC. As protein: CSAEAQGSYG. The full CDR3 protein reads CSAEAQGSYGYTF.

This clone was recorded many times. The read is 3 residues too short to cover the CDR3 end, so that end is filled in from the germline J gene. The sample carries other DNA sequences with the same CDR3. The V call is TRBV28, the J call TRBJ2-7; no reliable D call. Germline lookup yields CDR1 MDHEN and CDR2 SYDVKM. The CDR3 runs 14 residues. V lost 2 bases, J lost 2 bases, and 10 bases lay in between. Incomplete CDR3 DNA: TGTGCCAGCAGTTTAAAGCTGCATACCTACGAG. Translation gives CASSLKLHTYE. The whole CDR3 is CASSLKLHTYEQYF. The full variable domain, its missing parts supplied by reference TRBV28 and TRBJ2-7, is DVKVTQSSRYLVKRTGEKVFLECVQDMDHENMFWYRQDPGLGLRLIYFSYDVKMKEKGDIPEGYSVSREKKERFSLILESASTNQTSMYLCASSLKLHTYEQYFGPGTRLTVT.

Ten or more counts support this clone. The CDR3 end falls 3 residues outside the read, so it is completed with the germline J gene. This chain uses TRBV30 with TRBJ2-2; 13 nucleotides match TRBD2. V shed 5 bases, J shed 7 bases, and the junction held 4 bases outside the gene matches. Germline CDR1 reads GTSNPN; CDR2 reads SVGIG (reference sequence). The CDR3 length is 14 residues. The CDR3 DNA, read in part, is TGTGCCTGGGGACTAGCGGGAGCAGGCGGGGAG. It is translated as CAWGLAGAGGE. The whole CDR3 region reads CAWGLAGAGGELFF.

This clone has at least ten counts. The read gets to within 3 residues of the CDR3 end, and the germline J gene fills in the rest. V is TRBV27 and J is TRBJ1-4; D is possibly TRBD1 (6 bases). Germline lookup yields CDR1 MNHEY and CDR2 SMNVEV (reference sequence). V lost 5 bases, J lost 0 bases, and 13 bases lay in between. This CDR3 region has 16 residues. The CDR3 is CASSPKTGPTNEKLFF. Incomplete CDR3 DNA: TGTGCCAGCAGTCCTAAGACAGGACCAACTAATGAAAAA.

This clone has a count of ten or more. From the germline J gene comes the end of the CDR3, since the read stops 3 residues before it. This chain links TRBV10-3 with TRBJ2-1; TRBD1 matches at 8 bases. The germline V gene encodes CDR1 ENHRY and CDR2 SYGVKD. CDR3 length equals 14 residues. The V gene end was trimmed by 3 bases and the J gene end by 9 bases; junction bases not matched to a gene: 7. The DNA read from the CDR3 is TGTGCCATCAGTGATAGACAGGGGTTAAGTGAG. Translating it yields CAISDRQGLSE. The whole CDR3 sequence reads CAISDRQGLSEQFF.

This clone was counted many times. The CDR3 is cut off 3 residues early in the read; its end comes from the germline J gene. V is TRBV7-2 and J is TRBJ1-2, with D unresolved. The germline V gene has CDR1 SGHTA and CDR2 FQGNSA. The CDR3 runs to 12 residues. CDR3 protein: CASSLLGWGYTF. Partial CDR3 DNA: TGTGCCAGCAGCTTACTCGGGTGGGGC.

In its sample, this clone was seen many times. Read coverage stops 3 residues before the CDR3 terminus; the germline J gene supplies the remainder. The chain employs TRBV6-1 and TRBJ2-7; TRBD1 might be the D (6 bases). V was shortened by 2 bases and J by 3 bases, with 14 bases between the two germline ends. Germline-derived CDR1 and CDR2 are MNHNS and SASEGT. The CDR3 totals 15 residues. The part of the CDR3 DNA that was read is TGTGCCAGCAGTGAATCAGGGGCCCTCCACTACGAG. This gives the protein CASSESGALHYE. The full CDR3 protein reads CASSESGALHYEQYF.

There are many counts of this clone. The read falls 3 residues short of the CDR3 end, and the missing part is taken from the germline J gene. The rearrangement links TRBV19 to TRBJ2-1; TRBD2 agrees at 12 bases. CDR3 length: 16 residues. V shed 6 bases and J 9 bases; nucleotides not matched to a gene: 12. CDR1 is LNHDA, CDR2 SQIVND, per germline (reference sequence). CDR3 sequence reads: CASRTSGRKFLGEQFF. The sequenced part of the CDR3 DNA is TGTGCCAGTAGGACTAGCGGGAGAAAGTTTCTAGGTGAG.

This clone came up many times. The read finishes 3 residues shy of the CDR3 end, and the germline J gene is used to complete it. The chain combines TRBV6-2 or TRBV6-3 with TRBJ2-1, with no clear D. The CDR3 is made up of 15 amino acids. CDR1 and CDR2 from the germline V gene are MNHEY and SVGEGT. Deletions cut 0 bases from V and 0 bases from J, with 6 bases between. CDR3 DNA (partial): TGTGCCAGCAGTTACTCAGCTAGCTCCTACAATGAG. Its protein is CASSYSASSYNE. From start to end, the CDR3 is CASSYSASSYNEQFF.

This clone showed up many times. The CDR3 end lies 3 residues beyond the end of the read and is filled in from the germline J gene. J is TRBJ1-5 and V is TRBV6-2 or TRBV6-3, with D uncertain. Germline V gives CDR1 MNHEY, CDR2 SVGEGT. Trimming shortened V by 7 bases and J by 0 bases, and 7 bases separated the two germline ends. This CDR3 spans 13 amino acids. The covered CDR3 bases are TGTGCCAGCACCCGGTATAGCAATCAGCCC. Protein product: CASTRYSNQP. The CDR3 reads in full as CASTRYSNQPQHF.

At least ten counts were recorded for this clone. The CDR3 is cut off 3 residues early in the read; its end comes from the germline J gene. The genes are TRBV7-9 and TRBJ1-2; D uncertain. The CDR3 covers 15 residues. The ends were cut back, 0 bases at V and 2 bases at J, with 10 bases in the middle. Germline lookup yields CDR1 SEHNR and CDR2 FQNEAQ (reference sequence). CDR3 region: CASSLALGPNYGYTF. CDR3 DNA (partial): TGTGCCAGCAGCTTAGCGCTCGGTCCGAACTATGGC.

This clone has a count of ten or more. This CDR3 reads CASSLSADGTGAQYF. The covered CDR3 bases are TGTGCCAGCAGCTTATCGGCGGACGGGACGGGGGCG. The J gene is TRBJ2-3, the V gene TRBV7-6; maybe TRBD2 (6 bases). The read finishes 3 residues shy of the CDR3 end, and the germline J gene is used to complete it. In germline, CDR1 is SGHVS, CDR2 FNYEAQ. CDR3 size: 15 residues.

This clone showed up many times. Read coverage stops 3 residues before the CDR3 terminus; the germline J gene supplies the remainder. This chain links TRBV5-4 with TRBJ1-3, with 7 nucleotides matching TRBD1. The germline V gene has CDR1 SGHNT and CDR2 YYREEE (reference sequence). This CDR3 has 15 residues. V trimming: 0 bases; J trimming: 2 bases; junction bases outside the gene matches: 2. CDR3 sequence reads: CASSLDRGAGNTIYF. The CDR3 DNA, read in part, is TGTGCCAGCAGCTTGGACAGGGGAGCTGGAAACACC.

This clone has ten or more counts. The CDR3 end is not reached by the read, which stops 3 residues before it; the germline J gene fills it in. V and J are TRBV19 and TRBJ1-2; tentative D call: TRBD1 (6 bases). V was pared by 7 bases and J by 1 base, with 13 bases between. In germline, CDR1 is LNHDA, CDR2 SQIVND (reference sequence). This CDR3 is 14 amino acids long. The CDR3 sequence is CASTQDSLNYGYTF. CDR3 bases read: TGTGCCAGTACACAGGACAGCCTTAACTATGGC.

This clone appeared many times. The CDR3 end falls 3 residues outside the read, so it is completed with the germline J gene. The rearrangement links TRBV5-4 to TRBJ1-1; D perhaps matches TRBD1 (6 bases). Looked up from germline, CDR1 is SGHNT and CDR2 is YYREEE (reference sequence). The V and J ends lost 4 bases and 2 bases respectively, with 15 bases between them. The CDR3 totals 15 residues. The CDR3 spells CASSPRGTSNTEAFF. CDR3 DNA, as far as it was read: TGTGCCAGCAGCCCGAGGGGGACAAGCAACACTGAA.

This clone was seen ten or more times. The CDR3 is cut off 3 residues early in the read; its end comes from the germline J gene. The chain carries TRBV7-6 and TRBJ1-1, with 7 bases matching TRBD1. CDR1 SGHVS and CDR2 FNYEAQ come from the germline V gene. This CDR3 comprises 12 residues. With V trimmed by 5 bases and J by 5 bases, 2 bases remained unmatched. The CDR3 bases that were read are TGTGCCAGCAGCGGGGACAGTACTGAA. Protein product: CASSGDSTE. The entire CDR3 protein reads CASSGDSTEAFF.

This clone has a count of ten or more. The CDR3 end is not reached by the read, which stops 3 residues before it; the germline J gene fills it in. The chain couples TRBV5-1 to TRBJ1-1; 7 positions agree with TRBD1. The length of the CDR3 is 17 residues. Germline-derived CDR1 and CDR2 are SGHRS and YFSETQ. The V segment lost 4 bases and the J segment 3 bases; nucleotides outside the gene matches: 15. The sequenced CDR3 bases are TGCGCCAGCAGCACCAACTTAAGGGGGCGCAGGGACACTGAA. Protein: CASSTNLRGRRDTE. The entire CDR3 protein reads CASSTNLRGRRDTEAFF.

This clone came up many times. The read comes to an end 3 residues before the CDR3 does, leaving the germline J gene to fill in the end. V and J are TRBV11-2 and TRBJ2-1; 9 nucleotides align to TRBD1. CDR1 and CDR2 from the germline V gene are SGHAT and FQNNGV. V shed 5 bases and J 6 bases; nucleotides not matched to a gene: 8. The CDR3 has 15 amino acids. CDR3 DNA (partial): TGTGCCAGCAGCCAAGGACAGGGGTTTTTCAATGAG. Its protein product is CASSQGQGFFNE. The full CDR3 protein is CASSQGQGFFNEQFF.

This clone was picked up many times. The sequence runs out 3 residues before the end of the CDR3; the remainder is reconstructed from the germline J gene. The chain combines TRBV6-2 or TRBV6-3 with TRBJ2-1, with 12 bases that match TRBD1. The V and J ends lost 0 bases and 8 bases, in that order; junction bases with no gene match: 8. Germline loops: CDR1 MNHEY, CDR2 SVGEGT. The CDR3 runs 17 residues. The sequenced part of the CDR3 DNA is TGTGCCAGCAGTTACTCGAACCGGGACAGGGGGCGCCATGAG. Translating gives CASSYSNRDRGRHE. The full CDR3 sequence reads CASSYSNRDRGRHEQFF.

In this sample, this clone turned up many times. The read gets to within 3 residues of the CDR3 end, and the germline J gene fills in the rest. The chain joins TRBV5-1 to TRBJ1-1; 8 bases are a match to TRBD1. The J segment lost 5 bases and the V segment lost 0 bases, leaving 6 bases of the junction unmatched. The CDR3 consists of 15 residues. The germline gives CDR1 SGHRS, CDR2 YFSETQ. Here the CDR3 reads CASSLASTGGTEAFF. The DNA read from the CDR3 is TGCGCCAGCAGCTTGGCCTCCACAGGGGGAACTGAA.